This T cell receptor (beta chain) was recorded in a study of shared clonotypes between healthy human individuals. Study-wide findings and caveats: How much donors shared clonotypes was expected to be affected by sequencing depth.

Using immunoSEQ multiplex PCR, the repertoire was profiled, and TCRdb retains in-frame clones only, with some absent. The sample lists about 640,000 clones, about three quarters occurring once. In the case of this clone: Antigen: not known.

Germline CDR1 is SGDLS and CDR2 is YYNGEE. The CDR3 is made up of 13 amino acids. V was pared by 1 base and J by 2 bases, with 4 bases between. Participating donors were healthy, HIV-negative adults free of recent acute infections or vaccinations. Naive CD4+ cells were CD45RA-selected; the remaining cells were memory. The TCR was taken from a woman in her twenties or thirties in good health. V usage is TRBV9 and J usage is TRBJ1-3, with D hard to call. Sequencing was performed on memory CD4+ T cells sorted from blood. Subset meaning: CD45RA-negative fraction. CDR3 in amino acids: CASSVTAGNTIYF. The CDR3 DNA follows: TGTGCCAGCAGCGTAACCGCTGGAAACACCATATATTTT. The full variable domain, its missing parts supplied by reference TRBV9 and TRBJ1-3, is DSGVTQTPKHLITATGQRVTLRCSPRSGDLSVYWYQQSLDQGLQFLIQYYNGEERAKGNILERFSAQQFPDLHSELNLSSLELGDSALYFCASSVTAGNTIYFGEGSWLTVV.